Presented here are 28 T cell receptor beta chains from one specimen sequenced in a study of blood T cell repertoires in COVID-19. The assay was immunoSEQ multiplex PCR, and TCRdb's table has in-frame clones only and misses some. This table holds some 220,000 clones, 75% to 85% found once. The sample comprised peripheral blood. The receptors were gathered from a human donor in a cohort sampled during active COVID-19.

This clone was observed a few times. The chain combines TRBV2 with TRBJ1-5; D might be TRBD1 (5 bases). CDR1 and CDR2 from the germline V gene are SNHLY and FYNNEI. With 3 bases removed from V and 7 bases from J, the gap between germline ends came to 13 bases. The CDR3 covers 14 residues. The DNA of the CDR3 is TGTGCCAGCAGTGACGTGGGGGGTTGGCAGCCCCAGCATTTT. Its protein is CASSDVGGWQPQHF.

V gene TRBV28 combines with J gene TRBJ2-3; a weak D match, TRBD1 (7 bases). The V end lost 6 bases, the J end lost 1 base, and 14 bases lay between the germline ends. CDR1 is MDHEN and CDR2 is SYDVKM in the germline V gene. This CDR3 spans 15 amino acids. The CDR3 DNA reads as TGTGCCAGCAGAGTTCAGGGGGGAGGCACAGATACGCAGTATTTT. As protein: CASRVQGGGTDTQYF.

V gene TRBV28 combines with J gene TRBJ2-3; D not certain. This CDR3 has 12 amino acids. The V gene's germline CDR1 is MDHEN and CDR2 SYDVKM. Trimming pared 2 bases from V and 5 bases from J, leaving 5 bases between. CDR3 DNA sequence: TGTGCCAGCAGTTTACTAGGAGATACGCAGTATTTT. Translating it yields CASSLLGDTQYF.

This clone occurred once. The chain has TRBV11-2 and TRBJ2-7; D possibly corresponds to TRBD1 (6 bases). From germline, CDR1 is SGHAT and CDR2 FQNNGV. V dropped 3 bases and J dropped 5 bases, with 8 bases sitting between them. The CDR3 length is 12 residues. The CDR3 reads CASSFRGDEQYF. CDR3 nucleotide sequence: TGTGCCAGCAGCTTCAGGGGAGACGAGCAGTACTTC.

This clone occurred once. The V call is TRBV11-1, the J call TRBJ2-1; tentative D call: TRBD2 (6 bases). The CDR3 runs to 13 residues. Trimming cost V 4 bases and J 9 bases, with 13 bases left between them. The germline gives CDR1 SGHAT, CDR2 FQDESV (reference sequence). CDR3 protein: CASSWEVSGEQFF. CDR3 nucleotide sequence: TGTGCCAGCAGCTGGGAGGTATCGGGTGAGCAGTTCTTC.

This clone was detected only a few times. V gene TRBV15 combines with J gene TRBJ1-1; D gene unclear. V gave up 0 bases and J gave up 0 bases, with 11 bases separating them. Germline-derived CDR1 and CDR2 are LNHNV and YYDKDF (reference sequence). CDR3 length equals 16 residues. The CDR3 is CATSRDVQSMNTEAFF. As DNA, the CDR3 is TGTGCCACCAGCAGAGATGTACAGAGCATGAACACTGAAGCTTTCTTT.

The CDR3 region is CSAAGASNEKLFF. CDR3 sequence (DNA): TGCAGCGCCGCGGGGGCGTCTAATGAAAAACTGTTTTTT. This chain uses TRBV29-1 with TRBJ1-4; perhaps TRBD1 as D (6 bases). From germline, CDR1 is SQVTM and CDR2 ANQGSEA. V lost 7 bases and J 3 bases, leaving 12 bases between the germline ends. This CDR3 is built from 13 residues.

This clone showed up just once. CDR3 residues: CASSLAGGLNEKLFF. The CDR3 DNA reads TGTGCCAGCAGCTTAGCTGGCGGACTCAATGAAAAACTGTTTTTT. J is TRBJ1-4 and V is TRBV7-2; D ambiguous. Trimming took off 0 bases at V and 5 bases at J, with 10 bases between the two ends. Germline loops: CDR1 SGHTA, CDR2 FQGNSA. The CDR3 sequence is 15 residues long. Full variable domain (remainder filled in from reference TRBV7-2 and TRBJ1-4): GAGVSQSPSNKVTEKGKDVELRCDPISGHTALYWYRQSLGQGLEFLIYFQGNSAPDKSGLPSDRFSAERTGGSVSTLTIQRTQQEDSAVYLCASSLAGGLNEKLFFGSGTQLSVL.

V is TRBV5-4 and J is TRBJ1-1; the match to TRBD1 covers 8 bases. This CDR3 has 18 residues. Per germline, CDR1 SGHNT and CDR2 YYREEE (reference sequence). V dropped 0 bases and J dropped 2; count of bases not matched to a gene: 12. The CDR3 here is CASSLDGQGVRGNTEAFF. In nucleotides, the CDR3 is TGTGCCAGCAGCTTGGACGGACAGGGAGTAAGGGGTAACACTGAAGCTTTCTTT.

The chain recombines TRBV5-6 with TRBJ2-6; TRBD1 agrees at 7 bases. Unmatched junction bases numbered 3, after V lost 5 bases and J lost 4 bases. CDR1 SGHDT and CDR2 YYEEEE come from the germline V gene. The CDR3 is 14 residues long. The CDR3 loop is CASRDRAGANVLTF. In nucleotides, the CDR3 is TGTGCCAGCAGAGACAGGGCCGGGGCCAACGTCCTGACTTTC. Based on the CDR3 plus reference TRBV5-6 and TRBJ2-6, the full variable domain is DAGVTQSPTHLIKTRGQQVTLRCSPKSGHDTVSWYQQALGQGPQFIFQYYEEEERQRGNFPDRFSGHQFPNYSSELNVNALLLGDSALYLCASRDRAGANVLTFGAGSRLTVL.

This clone has a count of ten or more. The chain joins TRBV27 to TRBJ2-1; 10 bases are a match to TRBD2. V lost 4 bases to trimming and J lost 6 bases; unmatched junction nucleotides: 15. CDR3 size: 18 residues. CDR1 and CDR2 from the germline V gene are MNHEY and SMNVEV (reference sequence). CDR3 sequence: CASSSGWWLAGDINEQFF. The CDR3, as DNA: TGTGCCAGCAGTTCCGGTTGGTGGCTAGCGGGAGATATCAATGAGCAGTTCTTC.

In its sample, this clone was seen a few times. This rearrangement joins TRBV4-2 to TRBJ2-1; D is perhaps TRBD2 (6 bases). V shed 1 base and J shed 8 bases, with 15 bases lying between them. Germline V lookup: CDR1 LGHNA, CDR2 YNFKEQ. This CDR3 is 15 amino acids long. The CDR3 DNA sequence: TGTGCCAGCAGCCAAGCCCGGGAGTCTTTCTATGAGCAGTTCTTC. Translated: CASSQARESFYEQFF.

This chain uses TRBV5-1 with TRBJ2-7; 12 bases match TRBD1. CDR1 is SGHRS, CDR2 YFSETQ, per germline. J was trimmed by 5 bases and V by 4 bases; bases with no gene match: 7. CDR3 length: 15 residues. Here the CDR3 reads CASSNPGQGANEQYF. DNA of the CDR3: TGCGCCAGCAGCAATCCGGGACAGGGGGCCAACGAGCAGTACTTC. The full variable domain, with the rest looked up from reference TRBV5-1 and TRBJ2-7, is KAGVTQTPRYLIKTRGQQVTLSCSPISGHRSVSWYQQTPGQGLQFLFEYFSETQRNKGNFPGRFSGRQFSNSRSEMNVSTLELGDSALYLCASSNPGQGANEQYFGPGTRLTVT.

This clone turned up a few times. V is TRBV28 and J is TRBJ2-5, with D possibly being TRBD2 (6 bases). The germline gives CDR1 MDHEN, CDR2 SYDVKM. CDR3 size: 14 residues. V dropped 3 bases and J dropped 4 bases, with 12 bases sitting between them. CDR3 protein: CASSLYVGGETQYF. As DNA, the CDR3 is TGTGCCAGCAGTTTGTATGTGGGAGGAGAGACCCAGTACTTC.

The chain is built from TRBV6-5 and TRBJ2-7; tentative D call: TRBD1 (6 bases). V lost 0 bases, J lost 6 bases, and 15 bases lay in between. The germline V gene encodes CDR1 MNHEY and CDR2 SVGAGI. This CDR3 region has 15 residues. CDR3 sequence (DNA): TGTGCCAGCAGTTACTCGCCCGGACAGATTGTCGAGCAGTACTTC. This gives the protein CASSYSPGQIVEQYF.

The chain recombines TRBV2 with TRBJ2-7, with D possibly TRBD1 on 6 matching bases. Germline values: CDR1 SNHLY, CDR2 FYNNEI. Trimming took off 5 bases at V and 3 bases at J, with 11 bases between the two ends. The CDR3 is 13 amino acids. CDR3 residues: CASSLDSLYEQYF. The CDR3 DNA reads TGTGCCAGCAGTTTGGACAGTCTCTACGAGCAGTACTTC.

The V and J genes are TRBV6-1 and TRBJ1-3; TRBD1 is a possible D gene (5 bases). The germline gives CDR1 MNHNS, CDR2 SASEGT. Trimming stripped 3 bases from V and 0 bases from J, with 6 bases between. There are 14 residues in the CDR3. The CDR3 spells CASSETDSGNTIYF. The CDR3, as DNA: TGTGCCAGCAGTGAGACAGACTCTGGAAACACCATATATTTT.

This clone was observed a single time. The CDR3 region is CSVDSFILMRGGQETQYF. The DNA of the CDR3 is TGCAGCGTTGACTCCTTCATCTTAATGAGGGGGGGCCAGGAGACCCAGTACTTC. The chain combines TRBV29-1 with TRBJ2-5, with a tentative D call TRBD2 (7 bases). Trimming shortened V by 3 bases and J by 5 bases, and 28 bases separated the two germline ends. Germline loops: CDR1 SQVTM, CDR2 ANQGSEA. The CDR3 is made up of 18 amino acids.

The genes are TRBV5-6 and TRBJ1-2; 9 positions match TRBD1. The CDR3 is 15 residues long. Trimming removed 0 bases from V and 1 base from J; junction bases left unmatched: 1. Germline V gives CDR1 SGHDT, CDR2 YYEEEE. CDR3 in DNA: TGTGCCAGCAGCTTGGGACAGGGGGGTAACTATGGCTACACCTTC. Protein sequence: CASSLGQGGNYGYTF.

The chain recombines TRBV9 with TRBJ1-1; unclear D gene. In germline, CDR1 is SGDLS, CDR2 YYNGEE. This CDR3 is 14 amino acids long. V was cut by 4 bases and J by 11 bases, with 21 bases left in between. CDR3 residues: CASSRSQDSYGAFF. CDR3 nucleotides: TGTGCCAGCAGCCGCAGTCAGGACTCCTATGGGGCTTTCTTT.

This chain uses TRBV5-1 with TRBJ1-5; D possibly corresponds to TRBD1 (5 bases). CDR3 length equals 16 residues. CDR1 SGHRS and CDR2 YFSETQ come from the germline V gene. Trimming left V 3 bases short and J 0 bases short, with 13 bases between. The CDR3 region is CASSSDGDYSNQPQHF. CDR3 nucleotide sequence: TGCGCCAGCAGCTCAGACGGGGACTATAGCAATCAGCCCCAGCATTTT.

The chain is built from TRBV28 and TRBJ2-1; 9 bases align to TRBD1. This CDR3 is 15 amino acids long. The germline V gene encodes CDR1 MDHEN and CDR2 SYDVKM. V shed 6 bases, J shed 12 bases, and the junction held 15 bases outside the gene matches. CDR3 in amino acids: CASSSGTGFPTWQFF. As DNA, the CDR3 is TGTGCCAGCAGCTCCGGGACAGGGTTCCCCACTTGGCAGTTCTTC.

V gene TRBV12-5 combines with J gene TRBJ2-1; 7 bases line up with TRBD1. The CDR3 runs 14 residues. In germline, CDR1 is LGHNT, CDR2 FRNRAP. V lost 6 bases, J lost 4 bases, and 6 bases stayed unmatched. Written as DNA, the CDR3 is TGTGCTAGTGGCAAAGGGGGCCCATACAATGAGCAGTTCTTC. Its protein is CASGKGGPYNEQFF.

The chain carries TRBV7-9 and TRBJ1-3; unclear D gene. The CDR3 runs to 16 residues. CDR1 SEHNR and CDR2 FQNEAQ come from the germline V gene (reference sequence). The germline V and J ends were trimmed by 5 bases and 4 bases, with 18 bases remaining between them. The CDR3 nucleotides are TGTGCCAGCAGCCGCCGGGAGACTCGGGGAGGAAACACCATATATTTT. This gives the protein CASSRRETRGGNTIYF.

The genes are TRBV19 and TRBJ2-2, with 7 bases aligning to TRBD2. The CDR3 contains 15 residues. V was clipped by 7 bases and J by 5 bases; unmatched bases: 10. Germline assignment: CDR1 LNHDA and CDR2 SQIVND (reference sequence). The CDR3 region has the DNA TGTGCCAGTAATCGCGGGAGAAGGGTTACCGGGGAGCTGTTTTTT. Amino acids: CASNRGRRVTGELFF. The complete variable domain, with remaining parts taken from reference TRBV19 and TRBJ2-2, reads DGGITQSPKYLFRKEGQNVTLSCEQNLNHDAMYWYRQDPGQGLRLIYYSQIVNDFQKGDIAEGYSVSREKKESFPLTVTSAQKNPTAFYLCASNRGRRVTGELFFGEGSRLTVL.

The CDR3 nucleotides read TGTGCCAGCACCACCCTGCGCGAGCAGTACTTC. It codes for CASTTLREQYF. The J gene is TRBJ2-7, the V gene TRBV2, with unresolved D. The V gene lost 7 bases and the J gene lost 6 bases, with 10 bases spanning the gap. The germline V gene encodes CDR1 SNHLY and CDR2 FYNNEI. The CDR3 covers 11 residues.

V gene TRBV11-2 combines with J gene TRBJ2-7, with D possibly matching TRBD2 (5 bases). Trimming left V 0 bases short and J 4 bases short, with 10 bases between. This CDR3 region has 14 residues. The V gene's germline CDR1 is SGHAT and CDR2 FQNNGV. For the CDR3, the DNA is TGTGCCAGCAGCTTAGAGTTTAGAGGGTACGAGCAGTACTTC. This encodes CASSLEFRGYEQYF.

The chain recombines TRBV20-1 with TRBJ1-2; D is unresolved. Per germline, CDR1 DFQATT and CDR2 SNEGSKA (reference sequence). The V end lost 1 base, the J end lost 6 bases, and 6 bases lay between the germline ends. This CDR3 comprises 11 residues. CDR3: CSARGPDGYTF. The CDR3, as DNA: TGCAGTGCTAGAGGCCCGGATGGCTACACCTTC.